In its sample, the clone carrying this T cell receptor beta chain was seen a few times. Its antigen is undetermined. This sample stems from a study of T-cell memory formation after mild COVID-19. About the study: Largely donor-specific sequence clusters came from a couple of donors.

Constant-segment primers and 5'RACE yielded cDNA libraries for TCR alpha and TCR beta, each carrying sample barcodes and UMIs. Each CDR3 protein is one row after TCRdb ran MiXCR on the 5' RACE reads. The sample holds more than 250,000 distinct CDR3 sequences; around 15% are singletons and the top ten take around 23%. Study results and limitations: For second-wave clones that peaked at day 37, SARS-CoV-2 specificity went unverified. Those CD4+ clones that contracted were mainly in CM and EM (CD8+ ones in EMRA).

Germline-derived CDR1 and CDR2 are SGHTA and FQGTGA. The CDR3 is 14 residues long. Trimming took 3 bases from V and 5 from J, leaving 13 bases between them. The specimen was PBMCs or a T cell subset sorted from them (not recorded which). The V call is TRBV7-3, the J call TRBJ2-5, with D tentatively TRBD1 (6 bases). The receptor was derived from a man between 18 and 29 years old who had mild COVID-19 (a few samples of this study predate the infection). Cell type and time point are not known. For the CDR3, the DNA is TGTGCCAGCAGCTTGGACAGCCTGGGGGAGACCCAGTACTTC. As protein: CASSLDSLGETQYF.